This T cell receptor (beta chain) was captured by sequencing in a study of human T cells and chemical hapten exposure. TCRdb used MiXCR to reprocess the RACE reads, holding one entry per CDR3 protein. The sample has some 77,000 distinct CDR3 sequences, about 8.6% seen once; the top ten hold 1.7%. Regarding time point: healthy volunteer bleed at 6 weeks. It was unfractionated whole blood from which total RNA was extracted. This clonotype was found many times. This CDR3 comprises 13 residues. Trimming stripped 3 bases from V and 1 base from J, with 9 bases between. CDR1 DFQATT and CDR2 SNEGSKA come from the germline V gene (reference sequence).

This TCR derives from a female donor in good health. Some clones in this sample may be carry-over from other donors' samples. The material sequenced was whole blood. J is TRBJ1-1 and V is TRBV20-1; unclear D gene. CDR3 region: CSASFGGNTEAFF. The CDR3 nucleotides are TGCAGTGCTAGCTTCGGCGGGAACACTGAAGCTTTCTTT.